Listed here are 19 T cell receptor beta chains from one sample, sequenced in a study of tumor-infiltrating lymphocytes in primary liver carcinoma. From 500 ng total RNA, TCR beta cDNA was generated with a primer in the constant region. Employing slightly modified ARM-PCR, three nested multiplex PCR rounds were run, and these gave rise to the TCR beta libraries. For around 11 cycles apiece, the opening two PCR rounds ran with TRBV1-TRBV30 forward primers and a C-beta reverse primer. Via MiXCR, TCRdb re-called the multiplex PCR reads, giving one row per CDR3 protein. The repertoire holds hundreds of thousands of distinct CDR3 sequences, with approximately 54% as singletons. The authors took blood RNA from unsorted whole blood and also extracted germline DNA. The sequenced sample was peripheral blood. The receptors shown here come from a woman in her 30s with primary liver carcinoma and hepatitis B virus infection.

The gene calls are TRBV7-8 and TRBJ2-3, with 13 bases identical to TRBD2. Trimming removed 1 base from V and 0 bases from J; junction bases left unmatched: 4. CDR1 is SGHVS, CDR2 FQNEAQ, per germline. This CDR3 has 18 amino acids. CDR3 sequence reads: CASSLELAGGPSTDTQYF. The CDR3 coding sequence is TGTGCCAGCAGCTTAGAACTAGCGGGAGGGCCTAGCACAGATACGCAGTATTTT.

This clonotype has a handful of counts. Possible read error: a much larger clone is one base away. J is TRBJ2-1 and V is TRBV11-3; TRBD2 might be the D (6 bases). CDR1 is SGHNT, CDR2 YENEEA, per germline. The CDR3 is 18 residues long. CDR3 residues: CAGSPRASTTRKYNEQFF. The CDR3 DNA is TGTGCCGGCAGCCCACGGGCCTCGACGACTAGGAAGTACAATGAGCAGTTCTTC.

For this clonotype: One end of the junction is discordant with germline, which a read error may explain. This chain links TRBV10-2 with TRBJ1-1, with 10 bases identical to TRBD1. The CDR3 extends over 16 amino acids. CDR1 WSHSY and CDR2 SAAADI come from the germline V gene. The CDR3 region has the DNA TGCGCCAGCAGTGAGCGGGACAGGGGAGATTTTGCTGATGCTTTCTTT. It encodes CASSERDRGDFADAFF.

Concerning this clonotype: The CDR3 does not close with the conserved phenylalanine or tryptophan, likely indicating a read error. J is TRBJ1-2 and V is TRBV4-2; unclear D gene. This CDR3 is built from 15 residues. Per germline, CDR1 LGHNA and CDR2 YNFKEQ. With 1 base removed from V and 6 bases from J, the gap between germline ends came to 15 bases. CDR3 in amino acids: CASSQVLGSNNGYTL. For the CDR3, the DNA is TGTGCCAGCAGCCAAGTTCTGGGTTCGAATAATGGCTACACCTTA.

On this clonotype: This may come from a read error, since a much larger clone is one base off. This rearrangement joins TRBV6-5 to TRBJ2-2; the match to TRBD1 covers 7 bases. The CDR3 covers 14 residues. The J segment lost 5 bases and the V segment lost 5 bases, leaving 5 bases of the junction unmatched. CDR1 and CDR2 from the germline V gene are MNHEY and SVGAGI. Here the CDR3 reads CASSPGQLTGELFF. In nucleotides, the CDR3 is TGTGCCAGCAGTCCGGGACAGCTAACCGGGGAGCTGTTTTTT.

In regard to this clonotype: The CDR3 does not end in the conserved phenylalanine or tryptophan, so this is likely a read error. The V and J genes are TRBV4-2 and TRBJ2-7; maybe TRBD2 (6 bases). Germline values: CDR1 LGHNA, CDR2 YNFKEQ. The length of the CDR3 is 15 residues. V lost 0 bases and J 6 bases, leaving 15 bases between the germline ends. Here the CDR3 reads CASSQDYAPGGEQYI. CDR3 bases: TGTGCCAGCAGCCAAGATTACGCCCCCGGGGGCGAGCAGTACATC.

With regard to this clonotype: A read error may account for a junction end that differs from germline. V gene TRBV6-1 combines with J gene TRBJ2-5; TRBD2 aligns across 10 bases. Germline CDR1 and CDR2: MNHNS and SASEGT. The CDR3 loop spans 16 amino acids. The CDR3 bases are TGTACCAGCAGTCTCCTGAGCGGGAGGGCCTTCGAGACCCAGTACTTC. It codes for CTSSLLSGRAFETQYF.

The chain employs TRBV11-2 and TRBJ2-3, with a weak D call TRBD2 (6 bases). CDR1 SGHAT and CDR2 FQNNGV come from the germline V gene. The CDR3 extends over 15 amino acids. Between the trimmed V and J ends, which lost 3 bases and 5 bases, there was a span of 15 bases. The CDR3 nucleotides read TGTGCCAGCAGCTTGGGACGGGGGTTCATAGATACGCAGTATTTT. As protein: CASSLGRGFIDTQYF.

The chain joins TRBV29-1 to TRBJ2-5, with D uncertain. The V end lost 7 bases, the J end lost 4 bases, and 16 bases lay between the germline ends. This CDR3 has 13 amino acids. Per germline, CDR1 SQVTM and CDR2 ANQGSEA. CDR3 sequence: CSAVIWMLETQYF. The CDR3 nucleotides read TGCAGCGCGGTCATATGGATGCTAGAGACCCAGTACTTC.

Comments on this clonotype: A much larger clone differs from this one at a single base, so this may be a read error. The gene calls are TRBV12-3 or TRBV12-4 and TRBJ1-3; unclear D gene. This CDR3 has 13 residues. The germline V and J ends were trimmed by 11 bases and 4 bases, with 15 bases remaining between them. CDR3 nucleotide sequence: TGTGCCGGCACTCGACAAATAGGAAACACCATATATTTT. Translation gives CAGTRQIGNTIYF.

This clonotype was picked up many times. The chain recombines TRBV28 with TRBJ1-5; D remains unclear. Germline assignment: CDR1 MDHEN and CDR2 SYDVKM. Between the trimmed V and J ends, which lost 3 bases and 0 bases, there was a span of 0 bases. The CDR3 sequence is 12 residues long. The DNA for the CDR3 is TGTGCCAGCAGTTTTAGCAATCAGCCCCAGCATTTT. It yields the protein CASSFSNQPQHF.

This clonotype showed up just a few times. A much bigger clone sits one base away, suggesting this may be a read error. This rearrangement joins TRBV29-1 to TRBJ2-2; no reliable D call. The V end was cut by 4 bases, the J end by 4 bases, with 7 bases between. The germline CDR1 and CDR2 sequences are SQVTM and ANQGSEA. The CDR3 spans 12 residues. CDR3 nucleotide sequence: TGCAGCGTTGCCATGAGCACCGGGGAGCTGTTTTTT. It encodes CSVAMSTGELFF.

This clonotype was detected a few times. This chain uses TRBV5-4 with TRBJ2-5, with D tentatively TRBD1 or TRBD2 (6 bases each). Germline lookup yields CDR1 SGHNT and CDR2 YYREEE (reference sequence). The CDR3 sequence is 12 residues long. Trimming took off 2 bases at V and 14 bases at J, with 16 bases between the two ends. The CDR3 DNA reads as TGTGCCAGCAGCTTAGGGGGGCCTTATTTCTACTTC. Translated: CASSLGGPYFYF.

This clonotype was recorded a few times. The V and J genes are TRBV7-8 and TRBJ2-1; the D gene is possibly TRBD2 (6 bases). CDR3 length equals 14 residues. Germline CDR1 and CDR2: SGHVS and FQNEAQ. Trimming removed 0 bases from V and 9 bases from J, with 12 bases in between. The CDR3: CASSLAGRRGEQFF. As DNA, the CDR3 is TGTGCCAGCAGCTTAGCGGGGAGGAGGGGTGAGCAGTTCTTC.

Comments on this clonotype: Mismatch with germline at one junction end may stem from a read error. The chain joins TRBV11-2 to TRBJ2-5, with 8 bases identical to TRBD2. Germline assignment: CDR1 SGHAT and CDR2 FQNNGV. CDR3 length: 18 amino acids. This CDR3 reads CTSSPRRGAGGRQETQYF. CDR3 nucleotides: TGTACCAGCAGCCCCAGAAGGGGGGCGGGGGGCAGGCAAGAGACCCAGTACTTC.

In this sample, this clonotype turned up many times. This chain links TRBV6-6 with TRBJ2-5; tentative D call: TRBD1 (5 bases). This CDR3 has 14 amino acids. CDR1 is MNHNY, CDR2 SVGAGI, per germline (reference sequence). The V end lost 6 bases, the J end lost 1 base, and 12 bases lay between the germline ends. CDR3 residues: CASSRGHLQETQYF. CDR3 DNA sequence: TGTGCCAGCAGCCGAGGACACCTCCAAGAGACCCAGTACTTC.

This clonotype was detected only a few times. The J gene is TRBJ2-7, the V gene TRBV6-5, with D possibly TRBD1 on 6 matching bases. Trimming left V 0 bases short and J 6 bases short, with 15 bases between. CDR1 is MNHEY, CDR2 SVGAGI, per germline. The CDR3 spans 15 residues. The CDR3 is CASSYSRTALAEQYF. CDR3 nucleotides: TGTGCCAGCAGTTACTCCCGGACAGCCTTAGCCGAGCAGTACTTC.

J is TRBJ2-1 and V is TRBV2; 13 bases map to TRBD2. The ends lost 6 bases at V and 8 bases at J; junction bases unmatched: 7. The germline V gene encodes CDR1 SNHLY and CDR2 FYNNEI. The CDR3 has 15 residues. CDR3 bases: TGTGCCAGCAGATTGGGACTAGCGGGACGGGATGAGCAGTTCTTC. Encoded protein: CASRLGLAGRDEQFF. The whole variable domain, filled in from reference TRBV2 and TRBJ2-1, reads EPEVTQTPSHQVTQMGQEVILRCVPISNHLYFYWYRQILGQKVEFLVSFYNNEISEKSEIFDDQFSVERPDGSNFTLKIRSTKLEDSAMYFCASRLGLAGRDEQFFGPGTRLTVL.

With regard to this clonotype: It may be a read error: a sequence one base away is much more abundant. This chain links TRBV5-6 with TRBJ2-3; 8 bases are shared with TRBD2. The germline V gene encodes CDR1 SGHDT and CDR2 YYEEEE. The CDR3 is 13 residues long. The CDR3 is CASNLAAGGTQYF. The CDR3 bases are TGTGCCAGCAACTTGGCTGCGGGGGGTACGCAGTATTTT.